Below, one T cell receptor beta chain is given with its context. Its antigen remains unidentified. These data originate in a study of T cell responses to AZD1222 COVID-19 vaccine. Study-level background: Pooling covered second doses at about 4 or about 12 weeks.

General study findings and limits: Dominant CD4 TCR responses targeted spike regions 160-218 and 743-854.

The data were produced by immunoSEQ multiplex PCR, yet TCRdb's version contains in-frame clones alone and is incomplete. The sample holds 90,000 to 150,000 clones; around nine tenths are singletons and the top ten take roughly 3.5%. CDR3 length equals 12 residues. CDR1 and CDR2 (germline): SGDLS, YYNGEE. Trimming removed 0 bases at V and 7 bases at J, with 4 bases between. The receptor's source is an adult in good health. This chain links TRBV9 with TRBJ2-2, with unresolved D. The material was peripheral blood, obtained on day 0 of AZD1222 vaccination. CDR3 in amino acids: CASSVVGGELFF. The CDR3 coding sequence is TGTGCCAGCAGCGTAGTGGGCGGGGAGCTGTTTTTT.